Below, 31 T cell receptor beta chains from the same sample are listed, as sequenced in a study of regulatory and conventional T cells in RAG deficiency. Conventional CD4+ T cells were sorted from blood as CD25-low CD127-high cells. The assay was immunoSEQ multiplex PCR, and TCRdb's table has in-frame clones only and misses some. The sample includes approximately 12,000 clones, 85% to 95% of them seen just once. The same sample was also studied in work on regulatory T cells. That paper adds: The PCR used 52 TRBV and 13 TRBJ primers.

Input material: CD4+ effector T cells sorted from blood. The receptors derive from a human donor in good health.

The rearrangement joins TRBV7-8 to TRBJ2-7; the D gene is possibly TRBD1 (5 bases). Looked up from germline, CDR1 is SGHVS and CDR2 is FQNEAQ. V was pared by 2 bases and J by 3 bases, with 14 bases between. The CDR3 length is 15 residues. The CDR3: CASSLMGQVIYEQYF. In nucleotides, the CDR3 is TGTGCCAGCAGCTTAATGGGGCAGGTCATCTACGAGCAGTACTTC. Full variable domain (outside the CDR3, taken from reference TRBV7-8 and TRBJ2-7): GAGVSQSPRYKVAKRGQDVALRCDPISGHVSLFWYQQALGQGPEFLTYFQNEAQLDKSGLPSDRFFAERPEGSVSTLKIQRTQQEDSAVYLCASSLMGQVIYEQYFGPGTRLTVT.

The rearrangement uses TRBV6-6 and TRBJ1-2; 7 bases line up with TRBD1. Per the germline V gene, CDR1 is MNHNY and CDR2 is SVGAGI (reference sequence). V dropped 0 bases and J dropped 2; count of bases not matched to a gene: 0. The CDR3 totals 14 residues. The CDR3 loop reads CASSYSTGNYGYTF. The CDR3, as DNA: TGTGCCAGCAGTTACTCGACAGGGAACTATGGCTACACCTTC.

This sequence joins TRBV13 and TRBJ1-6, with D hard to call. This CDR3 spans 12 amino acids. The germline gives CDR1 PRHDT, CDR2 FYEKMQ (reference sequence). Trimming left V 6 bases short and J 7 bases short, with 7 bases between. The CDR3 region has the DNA TGTGCCAGCAGTTACAGCAATTCACCCCTCCACTTT. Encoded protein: CASSYSNSPLHF.

The CDR3 sequence is CASSSSGQGGFGNQPQHF. As DNA, the CDR3 is TGTGCCAGCAGCTCCTCGGGACAGGGAGGTTTTGGCAATCAGCCCCAGCATTTT. The rearrangement uses TRBV5-6 and TRBJ1-5; 9 nucleotides line up with TRBD1. This CDR3 region has 18 residues. The germline V gene encodes CDR1 SGHDT and CDR2 YYEEEE. After removal of 3 bases from V and 2 bases from J, the junction contained 12 bases not matched to a gene.

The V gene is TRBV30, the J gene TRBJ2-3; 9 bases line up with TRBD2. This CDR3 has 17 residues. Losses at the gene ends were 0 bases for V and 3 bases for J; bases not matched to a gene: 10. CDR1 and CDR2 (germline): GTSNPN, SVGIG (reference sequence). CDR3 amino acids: CAWSVRSLAGWTDTQYF. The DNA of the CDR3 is TGTGCCTGGAGTGTACGATCGCTAGCGGGGTGGACAGATACGCAGTATTTT.

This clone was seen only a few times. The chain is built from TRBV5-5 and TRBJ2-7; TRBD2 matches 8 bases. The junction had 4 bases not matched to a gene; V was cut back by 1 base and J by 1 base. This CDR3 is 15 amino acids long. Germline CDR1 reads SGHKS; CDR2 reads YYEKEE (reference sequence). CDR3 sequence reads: CASSLQRGGSYEQYF. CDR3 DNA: TGTGCCAGCAGCTTGCAGCGCGGGGGGTCCTACGAGCAGTACTTC.

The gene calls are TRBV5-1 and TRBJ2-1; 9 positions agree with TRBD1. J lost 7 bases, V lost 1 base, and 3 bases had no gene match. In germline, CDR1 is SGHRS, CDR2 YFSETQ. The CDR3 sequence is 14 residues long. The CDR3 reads CASSLTGGVNEQFF. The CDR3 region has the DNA TGCGCCAGCAGCTTGACAGGGGGCGTGAATGAGCAGTTCTTC.

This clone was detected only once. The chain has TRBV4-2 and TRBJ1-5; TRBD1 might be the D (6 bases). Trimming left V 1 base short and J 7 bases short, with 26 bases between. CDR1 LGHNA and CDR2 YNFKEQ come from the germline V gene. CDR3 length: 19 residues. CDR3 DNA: TGTGCCAGCAGCCAAGCCAGGGGTTGGGGGCTTCCGTCCAACCAGCCCCAGCATTTT. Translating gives CASSQARGWGLPSNQPQHF.

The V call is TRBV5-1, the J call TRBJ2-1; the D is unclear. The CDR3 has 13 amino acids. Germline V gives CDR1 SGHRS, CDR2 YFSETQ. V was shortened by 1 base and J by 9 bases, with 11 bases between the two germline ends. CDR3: CASSLPLSSEQFF. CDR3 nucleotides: TGCGCCAGCAGCTTGCCCCTCAGCAGTGAGCAGTTCTTC.

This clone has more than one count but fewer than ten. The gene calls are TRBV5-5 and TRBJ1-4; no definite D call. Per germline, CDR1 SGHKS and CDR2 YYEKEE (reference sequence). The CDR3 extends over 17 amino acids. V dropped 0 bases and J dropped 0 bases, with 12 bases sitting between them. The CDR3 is CASSLGPPRATNEKLFF. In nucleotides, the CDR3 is TGTGCCAGCAGCTTGGGGCCGCCGCGAGCAACTAATGAAAAACTGTTTTTT. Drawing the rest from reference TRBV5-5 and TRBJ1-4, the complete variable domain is DAGVTQSPTHLIKTRGQQVTLRCSPISGHKSVSWYQQVLGQGPQFIFQYYEKEERGRGNFPDRFSARQFPNYSSELNVNALLLGDSALYLCASSLGPPRATNEKLFFGSGTQLSVL.

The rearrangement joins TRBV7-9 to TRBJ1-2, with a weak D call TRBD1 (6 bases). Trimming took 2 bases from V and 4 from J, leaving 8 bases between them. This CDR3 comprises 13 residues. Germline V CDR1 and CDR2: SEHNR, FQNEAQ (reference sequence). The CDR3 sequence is CASSLSQGYGYTF. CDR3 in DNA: TGTGCCAGCAGCTTATCACAGGGCTATGGCTACACCTTC.

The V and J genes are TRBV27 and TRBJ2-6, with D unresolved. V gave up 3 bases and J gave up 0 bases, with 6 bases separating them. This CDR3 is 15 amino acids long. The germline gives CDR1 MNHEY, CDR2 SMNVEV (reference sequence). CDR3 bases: TGTGCCAGCAGTTTTAGGGACTCTGGGGCCAACGTCCTGACTTTC. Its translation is CASSFRDSGANVLTF.

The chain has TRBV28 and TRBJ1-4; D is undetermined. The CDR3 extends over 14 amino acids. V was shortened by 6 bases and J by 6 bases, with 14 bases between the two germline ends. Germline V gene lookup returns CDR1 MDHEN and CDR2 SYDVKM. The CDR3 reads CASSPWAGYEKLFF. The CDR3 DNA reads TGTGCCAGCAGCCCCTGGGCAGGCTATGAAAAACTGTTTTTT.

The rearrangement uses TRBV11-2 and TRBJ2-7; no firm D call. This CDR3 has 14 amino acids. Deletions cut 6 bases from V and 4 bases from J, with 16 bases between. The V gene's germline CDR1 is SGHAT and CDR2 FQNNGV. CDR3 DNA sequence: TGTGCCAGCAGATTTAGTGGCCTCCAATACGAGCAGTACTTC. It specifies CASRFSGLQYEQYF. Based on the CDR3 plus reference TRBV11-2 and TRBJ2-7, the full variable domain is EAGVAQSPRYKIIEKRQSVAFWCNPISGHATLYWYQQILGQGPKLLIQFQNNGVVDDSQLPKDRFSAERLKGVDSTLKIQPAKLEDSAVYLCASRFSGLQYEQYFGPGTRLTVT.

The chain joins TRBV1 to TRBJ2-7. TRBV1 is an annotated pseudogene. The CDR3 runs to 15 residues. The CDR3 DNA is TGCACCAGCAGCCAAGACGGGACCGGGGTTTACGAGCAGTACTTC. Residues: CTSSQDGTGVYEQYF.

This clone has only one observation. In DNA form, the CDR3 reads TGTGCCAGCAGCTTAAGACAGGTCGCCGATAATTCACCCCTCCACTTT. Protein: CASSLRQVADNSPLHF. The rearrangement uses TRBV11-2 and TRBJ1-6; D might be TRBD1 (6 bases). Trimming removed 2 bases from V and 5 bases from J, with 13 bases in between. The CDR3 is made up of 16 amino acids. Germline V CDR1 and CDR2: SGHAT, FQNNGV. The full variable domain, completed using reference TRBV11-2 and TRBJ1-6, is EAGVAQSPRYKIIEKRQSVAFWCNPISGHATLYWYQQILGQGPKLLIQFQNNGVVDDSQLPKDRFSAERLKGVDSTLKIQPAKLEDSAVYLCASSLRQVADNSPLHFGNGTRLTVT.

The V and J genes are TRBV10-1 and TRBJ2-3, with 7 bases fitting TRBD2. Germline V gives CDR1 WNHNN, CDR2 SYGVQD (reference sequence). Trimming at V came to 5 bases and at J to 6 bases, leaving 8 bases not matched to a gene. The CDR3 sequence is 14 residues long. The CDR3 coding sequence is TGCGCCAGCAGTCCAGGACTAGTGGCCGATACGCAGTATTTT. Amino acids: CASSPGLVADTQYF.

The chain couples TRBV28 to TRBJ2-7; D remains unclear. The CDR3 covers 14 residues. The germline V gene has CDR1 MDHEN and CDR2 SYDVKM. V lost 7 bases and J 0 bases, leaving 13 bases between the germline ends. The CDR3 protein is CASNGRFYSYEQYF. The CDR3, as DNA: TGTGCCAGCAACGGGCGGTTCTACTCCTACGAGCAGTACTTC.

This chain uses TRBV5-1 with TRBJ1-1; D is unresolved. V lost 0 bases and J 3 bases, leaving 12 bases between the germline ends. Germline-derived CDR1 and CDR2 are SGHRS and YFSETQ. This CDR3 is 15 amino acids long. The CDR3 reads CASSLVTRSDTEAFF. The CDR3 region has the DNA TGCGCCAGCAGCTTGGTTACCCGTTCGGACACTGAAGCTTTCTTT.

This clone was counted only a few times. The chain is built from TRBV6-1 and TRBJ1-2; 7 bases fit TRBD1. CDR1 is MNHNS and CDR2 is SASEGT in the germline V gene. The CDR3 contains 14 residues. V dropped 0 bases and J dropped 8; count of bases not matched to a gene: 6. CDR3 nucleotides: TGTGCCAGCAGTGAAGCAGGGACAGCCAGGGGCTACACCTTC. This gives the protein CASSEAGTARGYTF.

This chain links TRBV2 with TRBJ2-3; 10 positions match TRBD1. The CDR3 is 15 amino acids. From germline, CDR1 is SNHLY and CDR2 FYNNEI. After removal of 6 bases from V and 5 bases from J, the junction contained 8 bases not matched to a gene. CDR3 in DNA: TGTGCCAGCAGCAAGAGACAGGGGGCAATAGATACGCAGTATTTT. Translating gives CASSKRQGAIDTQYF.

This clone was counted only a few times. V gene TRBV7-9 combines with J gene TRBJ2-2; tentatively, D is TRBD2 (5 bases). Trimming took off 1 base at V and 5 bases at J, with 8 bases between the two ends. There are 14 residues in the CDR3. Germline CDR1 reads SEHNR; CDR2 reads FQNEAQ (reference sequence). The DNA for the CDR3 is TGTGCCAGCAGCTTAGGGGAGACTACCGGGGAGCTGTTTTTT. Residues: CASSLGETTGELFF. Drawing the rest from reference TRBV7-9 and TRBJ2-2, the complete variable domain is DTGVSQNPRHKITKRGQNVTFRCDPISEHNRLYWYRQTLGQGPEFLTYFQNEAQLEKSRLLSDRFSAERPKGSFSTLEIQRTEQGDSAMYLCASSLGETTGELFFGEGSRLTVL.

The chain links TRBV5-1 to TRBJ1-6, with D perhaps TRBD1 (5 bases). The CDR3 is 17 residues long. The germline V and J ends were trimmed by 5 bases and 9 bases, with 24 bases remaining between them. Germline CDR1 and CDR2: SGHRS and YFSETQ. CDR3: CASRSGIGTLQTSPLHF. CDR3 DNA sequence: TGCGCCAGCAGGTCTGGAATCGGGACCCTACAAACTTCACCCCTCCACTTT. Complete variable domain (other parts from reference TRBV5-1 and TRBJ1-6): KAGVTQTPRYLIKTRGQQVTLSCSPISGHRSVSWYQQTPGQGLQFLFEYFSETQRNKGNFPGRFSGRQFSNSRSEMNVSTLELGDSALYLCASRSGIGTLQTSPLHFGNGTRLTVT.

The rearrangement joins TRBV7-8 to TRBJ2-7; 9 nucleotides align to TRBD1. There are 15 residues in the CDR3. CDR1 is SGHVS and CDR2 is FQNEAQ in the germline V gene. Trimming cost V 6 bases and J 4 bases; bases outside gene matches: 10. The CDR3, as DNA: TGTGCCAGCAGACAACAGGGACAGGGTCCGTACGAGCAGTACTTC. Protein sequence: CASRQQGQGPYEQYF.

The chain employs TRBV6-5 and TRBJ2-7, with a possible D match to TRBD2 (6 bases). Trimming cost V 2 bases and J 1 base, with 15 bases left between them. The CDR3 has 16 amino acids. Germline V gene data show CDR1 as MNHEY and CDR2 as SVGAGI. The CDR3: CASSYLVAGSSYEQYF. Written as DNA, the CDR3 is TGTGCCAGCAGTTACCTTGTTGCGGGGTCGTCCTACGAGCAGTACTTC.

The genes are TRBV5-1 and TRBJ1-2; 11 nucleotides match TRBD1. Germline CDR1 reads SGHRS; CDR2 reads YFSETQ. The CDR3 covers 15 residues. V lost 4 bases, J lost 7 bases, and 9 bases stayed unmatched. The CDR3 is CASSPTDRGPSGYTF. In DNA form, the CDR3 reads TGCGCCAGCAGCCCGACGGACAGGGGGCCGAGTGGCTACACCTTC.

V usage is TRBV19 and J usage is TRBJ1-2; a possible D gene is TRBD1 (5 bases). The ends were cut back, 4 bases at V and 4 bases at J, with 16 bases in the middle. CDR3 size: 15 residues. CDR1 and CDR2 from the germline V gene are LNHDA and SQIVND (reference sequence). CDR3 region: CASSTGTATFYGYTF. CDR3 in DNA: TGTGCCAGTAGTACCGGGACTGCTACCTTCTATGGCTACACCTTC.

CDR3 in amino acids: CSVGGQYPYEQYF. The CDR3 coding sequence is TGCAGCGTCGGGGGACAGTACCCCTACGAGCAGTACTTC. The chain links TRBV29-1 to TRBJ2-7; a weak D match, TRBD1 (7 bases). The CDR3 extends over 13 amino acids. The germline V gene encodes CDR1 SQVTM and CDR2 ANQGSEA. V lost 6 bases and J 2 bases, leaving 14 bases between the germline ends.

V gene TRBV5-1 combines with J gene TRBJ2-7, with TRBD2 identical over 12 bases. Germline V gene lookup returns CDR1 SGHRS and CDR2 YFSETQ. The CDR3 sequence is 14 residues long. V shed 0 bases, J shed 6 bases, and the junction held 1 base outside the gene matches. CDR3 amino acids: CASSLVLAGGEQYF. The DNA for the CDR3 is TGCGCCAGCAGCTTGGTACTAGCGGGAGGCGAGCAGTACTTC.

DNA of the CDR3: TGTGCCAGCAGCTTAGCGGGAGGGGGTGATGAGCAGTTCTTC. Translation: CASSLAGGGDEQFF. This chain links TRBV7-2 with TRBJ2-1; D might be TRBD2 (7 bases). The germline V gene has CDR1 SGHTA and CDR2 FQGNSA. V shed 0 bases and J shed 8 bases, with 11 bases lying between them. This CDR3 has 14 residues.

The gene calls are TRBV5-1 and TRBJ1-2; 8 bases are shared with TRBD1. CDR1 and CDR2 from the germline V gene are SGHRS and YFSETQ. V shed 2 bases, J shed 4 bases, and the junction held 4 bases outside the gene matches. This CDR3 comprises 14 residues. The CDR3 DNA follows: TGCGCCAGCAGCTTTGACAGGGGTCTCTATGGCTACACCTTC. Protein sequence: CASSFDRGLYGYTF.